Sequencing of this T cell receptor (beta chain) was carried out in a study of human T cells and chemical hapten exposure. Overall study context: Sensitization applied 2% DPC to approximately 2 cm by approximately 2 cm of upper inner arm skin. Upper-back patches of 0.01% DPC were read at 6 days.

Via MiXCR, TCRdb re-called the RACE reads, giving one row per CDR3 protein. Of about 84,000 distinct CDR3 sequences in the sample, 8.5% to 12% were seen once. Time point described: patch test 2, 6 weeks after DPC sensitization. The treatment denotes: therapeutic diphenylcyclopropenone sensitization with weekly scalp DPC. The germline V gene encodes CDR1 SGDLS and CDR2 YYNGEE. CDR3 size: 16 residues. The V gene lost 3 bases and the J gene lost 4 bases, with 19 bases spanning the gap. The genes are TRBV9 and TRBJ1-1; the D gene is possibly TRBD1 (6 bases). The origin of this receptor is a woman in her forties or fifties with alopecia areata. Some clones in this sample may be carry-over from other donors' samples. Sample: whole blood, taken in connection with sensitization to the hapten diphenylcyclopropenone (DPC). The CDR3 bases are TGTGCCAGCAGCGCAGATTCAGGGGCGCTCGGCACTGAAGCTTTCTTT. It translates to CASSADSGALGTEAFF. The entire variable domain, with the rest obtained from reference TRBV9 and TRBJ1-1, is as follows: DSGVTQTPKHLITATGQRVTLRCSPRSGDLSVYWYQQSLDQGLQFLIQYYNGEERAKGNILERFSAQQFPDLHSELNLSSLELGDSALYFCASSADSGALGTEAFFGQGTRLTVV.